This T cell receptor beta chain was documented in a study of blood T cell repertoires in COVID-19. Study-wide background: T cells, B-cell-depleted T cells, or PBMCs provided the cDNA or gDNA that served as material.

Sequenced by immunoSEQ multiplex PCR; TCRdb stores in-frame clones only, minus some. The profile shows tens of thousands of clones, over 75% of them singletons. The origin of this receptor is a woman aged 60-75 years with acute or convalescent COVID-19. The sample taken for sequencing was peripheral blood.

The DNA for the CDR3 is TGCGCCAGCAGTACGGCGGGCCGGGGCGGGGAGCTGTTTTTT. Translating gives CASSTAGRGGELFF. The V call is TRBV5-1, the J call TRBJ2-2; D might be TRBD2 (5 bases). This CDR3 has 14 amino acids. Germline CDR1 and CDR2: SGHRS and YFSETQ. Trimming shortened V by 5 bases and J by 7 bases, and 15 bases separated the two germline ends.